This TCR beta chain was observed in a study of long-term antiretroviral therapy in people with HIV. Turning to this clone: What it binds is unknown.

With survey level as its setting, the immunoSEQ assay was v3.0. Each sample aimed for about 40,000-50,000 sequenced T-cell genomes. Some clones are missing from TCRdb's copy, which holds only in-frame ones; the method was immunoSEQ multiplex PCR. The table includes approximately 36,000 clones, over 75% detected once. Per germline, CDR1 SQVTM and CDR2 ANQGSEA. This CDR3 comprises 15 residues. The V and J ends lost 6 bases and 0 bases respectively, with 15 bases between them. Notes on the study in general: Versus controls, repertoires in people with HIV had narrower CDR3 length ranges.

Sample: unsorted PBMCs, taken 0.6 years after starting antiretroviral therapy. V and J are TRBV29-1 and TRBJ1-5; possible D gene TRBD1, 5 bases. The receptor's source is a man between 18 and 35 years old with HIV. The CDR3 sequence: CSVSGRPYSNQPQHF. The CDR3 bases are TGCAGCGTCTCGGGACGGCCTTATAGCAATCAGCCCCAGCATTTT.